Shown below are 10 T cell receptor beta chains from a single sample sequenced in a study of cytomegalovirus exposure and HLA in healthy donors. The PCR used 60 Vbeta and 13 Jbeta primers. The table came from immunoSEQ multiplex PCR; TCRdb's copy has only in-frame clones and leaves some out. The sample has 100,000 to 150,000 clones, 75% to 90% seen once; the top ten hold roughly 2.5%. Sample: PBMCs. The receptors originated from a man aged 30-40 years in good health and CMV-seronegative.

The chain carries TRBV9 and TRBJ2-7; D unresolved. The germline V gene has CDR1 SGDLS and CDR2 YYNGEE. This CDR3 has 15 residues. Trimming took off 0 bases at V and 3 bases at J, with 13 bases between the two ends. The CDR3 loop reads CASSVASQSYYEQYF. The DNA of the CDR3 is TGTGCCAGCAGCGTAGCTTCACAGTCCTACTACGAGCAGTACTTC.

J is TRBJ2-2 and V is TRBV5-1; 7 bases agree with TRBD2. The V and J ends lost 0 bases and 3 bases, in that order; junction bases with no gene match: 2. Germline V gene sequence: CDR1 SGHRS, CDR2 YFSETQ. The CDR3 spans 15 residues. CDR3 residues: CASSLVGLDTGELFF. The DNA for the CDR3 is TGCGCCAGCAGCTTGGTAGGACTAGACACCGGGGAGCTGTTTTTT.

This chain connects TRBV5-1 to TRBJ2-1; TRBD1 matches at 9 bases. The CDR3 contains 14 residues. Germline V gene sequence: CDR1 SGHRS, CDR2 YFSETQ. Trimming cost V 4 bases and J 5 bases; bases outside gene matches: 4. CDR3: CASSPDRGHNEQFF. CDR3 coding DNA: TGCGCCAGCAGCCCGGACAGGGGTCACAATGAGCAGTTCTTC.

V and J are TRBV30 and TRBJ2-5; 9 nucleotides agree with TRBD1. The J call may be wrong; the DNA end is better matched by TRBJ2-7. Germline V gene lookup returns CDR1 GTSNPN and CDR2 SVGIG (reference sequence). The length of the CDR3 is 15 residues. The CDR3 is CAWSVGGQGSVEQYF. The CDR3 region has the DNA TGTGCCTGGAGTGTAGGAGGACAGGGGTCCGTCGAGCAGTACTTC.

This clone was recorded a few times. CDR3 DNA: TGTGCCACCAGCAGAGGGCAAACAGATACGCAGTATTTT. Protein sequence: CATSRGQTDTQYF. The chain recombines TRBV15 with TRBJ2-3, with D uncertain. V lost 1 base and J lost 3, with 5 bases in between. CDR1 LNHNV and CDR2 YYDKDF come from the germline V gene (reference sequence). CDR3 length: 13 residues.

This clone appeared a single time. J is TRBJ1-1 and V is TRBV27, with TRBD1 as a possible D gene (5 bases). Germline CDR1 reads MNHEY; CDR2 reads SMNVEV (reference sequence). Trimming removed 5 bases from V and 4 bases from J, with 11 bases in between. This CDR3 is built from 13 residues. DNA of the CDR3: TGTGCCAGCAGTGATACAGGTTCCACTGAAGCTTTCTTT. Translated: CASSDTGSTEAFF.

This rearrangement joins TRBV6-4 to TRBJ1-5; D gene uncertain. V lost 2 bases to trimming and J lost 9 bases, with 11 bases between them. The germline gives CDR1 MRHNA, CDR2 SNTAGT. There are 13 residues in the CDR3. CDR3 loop: CASSDSSEGPQHF. The DNA for the CDR3 is TGTGCCAGCAGTGACAGTTCAGAGGGGCCCCAGCATTTT.

DNA of the CDR3: TGTGCCAGCAGGACTAGCGGAAAACAGGAGAACACCGGGGAGCTGTTTTTT. Its protein product is CASRTSGKQENTGELFF. V usage is TRBV7-9 and J usage is TRBJ2-2; 9 bases map to TRBD2. The CDR3 loop spans 17 amino acids. J was trimmed by 1 base and V by 6 bases; bases with no gene match: 9. Per germline, CDR1 SEHNR and CDR2 FQNEAQ (reference sequence).

This rearrangement joins TRBV11-2 to TRBJ1-1; TRBD1 matches at 7 bases. The length of the CDR3 is 13 residues. From germline, CDR1 is SGHAT and CDR2 FQNNGV. V was clipped by 8 bases and J by 7 bases; unmatched bases: 10. The CDR3 DNA reads TGTGCCAGCGGTTCTTTCAGGGACAGTGAAGCTTTCTTT. It encodes CASGSFRDSEAFF. Combining the CDR3 with reference TRBV11-2 and TRBJ1-1 gives the whole variable domain EAGVAQSPRYKIIEKRQSVAFWCNPISGHATLYWYQQILGQGPKLLIQFQNNGVVDDSQLPKDRFSAERLKGVDSTLKIQPAKLEDSAVYLCASGSFRDSEAFFGQGTRLTVV.

This clone has just a few counts. V gene TRBV18 combines with J gene TRBJ2-3, with D possibly being TRBD1 (6 bases). CDR3 length: 16 residues. Trimming removed 3 bases from V and 3 bases from J, with 16 bases in between. Germline V lookup: CDR1 KGHSH, CDR2 LQKENI. The CDR3 bases are TGTGCCAGCTCACCGGCTCTCGCGACAGGAACAGATACGCAGTATTTT. It translates to CASSPALATGTDTQYF.